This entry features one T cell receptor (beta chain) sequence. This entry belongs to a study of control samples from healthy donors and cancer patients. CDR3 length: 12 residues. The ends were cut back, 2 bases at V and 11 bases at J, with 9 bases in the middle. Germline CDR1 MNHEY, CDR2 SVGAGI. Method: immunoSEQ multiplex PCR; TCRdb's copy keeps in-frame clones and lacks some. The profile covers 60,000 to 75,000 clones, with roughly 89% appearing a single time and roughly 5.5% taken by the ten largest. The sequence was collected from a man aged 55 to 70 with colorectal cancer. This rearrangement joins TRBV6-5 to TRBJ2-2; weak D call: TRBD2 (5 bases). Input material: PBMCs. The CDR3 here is CASSYTGLELFF. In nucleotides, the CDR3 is TGTGCCAGCAGTTACACGGGGTTAGAGCTGTTTTTT.